One TCR beta chain is described in this entry. Its specificity is unknown. These data are taken from a study of T cell repertoires in cytomegalovirus infection. Study in general: Selection of CMV epitopes for the study included recently identified HLA-C-restricted and well-studied HLA-B-restricted ones. The study, taken as a whole, reports: Dominant in the ex vivo response were TCR beta clonotypes restricted by HLA-C and specific for CMV.

CDR3 length: 13 residues. Germline values: CDR1 WSHSY, CDR2 SAAADI. Trimming at V came to 6 bases and at J to 6 bases, leaving 5 bases not matched to a gene. TCRdb ran MiXCR on the reads and lists one entry per CDR3 protein. This table has hundreds of thousands of distinct CDR3 sequences, approximately 32% appearing once. The starting material was cultured CD8+ T cells from PBMCs, obtained from culture after CMV antigen stimulation. The gene calls are TRBV10-2 and TRBJ1-1, with 9 bases identical to TRBD1. The origin of this receptor is a human donor in good health (CMV status not recorded). Some clones in this sample may be carry-over from other donors' samples. The CDR3 region has the DNA TGCGCCAGCAGACCCGACAGGGGGGCTGAAGCTTTCTTT. It translates to CASRPDRGAEAFF.